The 28 T cell receptor beta chains listed next were all sequenced from one sample in a study of beta chain features in type 1 diabetes. Expressed TCRB transcripts were sequenced after all isolated RNA was converted to cDNA. The repertoire was sequenced with immunoSEQ multiplex PCR; TCRdb's copy has only in-frame clones and lacks some. The sample gives 200,000 to 300,000 clones, 68% of which show up once; 0.053% is in the top ten. Input material: naive CD4+ T cells from blood. All receptors derive from a man in his thirties or forties in good health.

The rearrangement joins TRBV10-3 to TRBJ2-2; D is perhaps TRBD2 (6 bases). Germline V gene data show CDR1 as ENHRY and CDR2 as SYGVKD. The V end was cut by 4 bases, the J end by 6 bases, with 9 bases between. This CDR3 has 13 residues. The CDR3 loop is CAISGGVSGELFF. In DNA form, the CDR3 reads TGTGCCATCAGTGGCGGGGTATCCGGGGAGCTGTTTTTT.

J is TRBJ2-1 and V is TRBV6-6; 9 nucleotides line up with TRBD1. V trimming: 4 bases; J trimming: 7 bases; junction bases outside the gene matches: 8. This CDR3 region has 15 residues. CDR1 is MNHNY and CDR2 is SVGAGI in the germline V gene (reference sequence). This CDR3 is CASSLRGTGRNEQFF. The DNA for the CDR3 is TGTGCCAGCAGTTTGCGAGGGACAGGGAGGAATGAGCAGTTCTTC.

The sample holds a few counts of this clone. At the DNA level, this CDR3 is encoded by other sequences in the same sample as well. The V and J genes are TRBV30 and TRBJ1-1; D ambiguous. The V end was cut by 0 bases, the J end by 0 bases, with 5 bases between. Germline loops: CDR1 GTSNPN, CDR2 SVGIG (reference sequence). This CDR3 region has 13 residues. CDR3 sequence: CAWSVSMNTEAFF. The CDR3 DNA reads TGTGCCTGGAGTGTATCTATGAACACTGAAGCTTTCTTT.

This clone showed up just once. The V gene is TRBV4-3, the J gene TRBJ2-3; D might be TRBD2 (6 bases). The CDR3 contains 14 residues. Per germline, CDR1 LGHNA and CDR2 YSLEER. V was cut by 4 bases and J by 5 bases, with 13 bases left in between. The CDR3 coding sequence is TGCGCCAGCAGCCGGCGGGGCCGGGGAGATACGCAGTATTTT. Its translation is CASSRRGRGDTQYF.

The genes are TRBV7-9 and TRBJ2-7; 7 bases are a match to TRBD1. J lost 1 base, V lost 6 bases, and 3 bases had no gene match. The CDR3 length is 13 residues. In germline, CDR1 is SEHNR, CDR2 FQNEAQ (reference sequence). The CDR3 DNA reads TGTGCCAGCAGAAGACAGGGTTCCTACGAGCAGTACTTC. Amino acids: CASRRQGSYEQYF.

The CDR3 is CASSLRDSKRQFF. The DNA for the CDR3 is TGTGCCAGCAGCTTGCGGGACTCCAAAAGACAGTTCTTC. The rearrangement uses TRBV5-6 and TRBJ2-1; tentative D call: TRBD2 (6 bases). CDR1 and CDR2 (germline): SGHDT, YYEEEE. V lost 1 base and J lost 13, with 15 bases in between. CDR3 length equals 13 residues.

This sequence joins TRBV2 and TRBJ2-5; D possibly matches TRBD1 or TRBD2 (5 bases each). The germline CDR1 and CDR2 sequences are SNHLY and FYNNEI. This CDR3 region has 14 residues. V gave up 8 bases and J gave up 0 bases, with 13 bases separating them. This CDR3 reads CASPYRGNQETQYF. The CDR3 DNA sequence: TGTGCCAGCCCCTATCGGGGCAACCAAGAGACCCAGTACTTC.

This clone was seen a handful of times. V usage is TRBV30 and J usage is TRBJ2-3; D remains ambiguous. Germline assignment: CDR1 GTSNPN and CDR2 SVGIG (reference sequence). The V and J ends lost 2 bases and 4 bases respectively, with 10 bases between them. The CDR3 spans 13 residues. The CDR3 DNA sequence: TGTGCCTGGAGTCCCTCTTGGGCAGATACGCAGTATTTT. This sequence encodes CAWSPSWADTQYF.

The V gene is TRBV7-2, the J gene TRBJ2-4; D gene unclear. The V end lost 5 bases, the J end lost 0 bases, and 5 bases lay between the germline ends. From germline, CDR1 is SGHTA and CDR2 FQGNSA. This CDR3 contains 13 residues. The CDR3 coding sequence is TGTGCCAGCAGCCCCTTAGCCAAAAACATTCAGTACTTC. Translating it yields CASSPLAKNIQYF.

The V gene is TRBV7-2, the J gene TRBJ2-5; the D is unclear. Germline V gives CDR1 SGHTA, CDR2 FQGNSA. The CDR3 is made up of 13 amino acids. V gave up 1 base and J gave up 4 bases, with 7 bases separating them. The CDR3 region is CASSLGEVETQYF. As DNA, the CDR3 is TGTGCCAGCAGCTTAGGAGAAGTAGAGACCCAGTACTTC.

The chain couples TRBV13 to TRBJ1-2; a possible D gene is TRBD1 (6 bases). The CDR3 runs to 14 residues. V dropped 5 bases and J dropped 5 bases, with 15 bases sitting between them. CDR1 is PRHDT, CDR2 FYEKMQ, per germline (reference sequence). CDR3: CASSRGPRRYGYTF. DNA of the CDR3: TGTGCCAGCAGCCGGGGGCCCAGAAGGTATGGCTACACCTTC.

The gene calls are TRBV11-2 and TRBJ2-7; perhaps TRBD2 as D (6 bases). V was trimmed by 8 bases and J by 5 bases, leaving 19 bases between them. This CDR3 comprises 14 residues. CDR1 is SGHAT and CDR2 is FQNNGV in the germline V gene. DNA for the CDR3: TGTGCCAGCGGAGCCCAGACTAGTTTGGACGAGCAGTACTTC. Protein: CASGAQTSLDEQYF. Full variable domain (outside the CDR3, taken from reference TRBV11-2 and TRBJ2-7): EAGVAQSPRYKIIEKRQSVAFWCNPISGHATLYWYQQILGQGPKLLIQFQNNGVVDDSQLPKDRFSAERLKGVDSTLKIQPAKLEDSAVYLCASGAQTSLDEQYFGPGTRLTVT.

The rearrangement uses TRBV6-5 and TRBJ2-2; unclear D gene. The CDR3 is 12 amino acids. Trimming pared 0 bases from V and 6 bases from J, leaving 2 bases between. Germline lookup yields CDR1 MNHEY and CDR2 SVGAGI. CDR3 nucleotide sequence: TGTGCCAGCAGTTACTCCCCCGGGGAGCTGTTTTTT. Its translation is CASSYSPGELFF.

V is TRBV15 and J is TRBJ2-1, with D perhaps TRBD1 (6 bases). Germline CDR1 is LNHNV and CDR2 is YYDKDF (reference sequence). The CDR3 spans 16 residues. The V gene lost 5 bases and the J gene lost 4 bases, with 18 bases spanning the gap. This CDR3 is CATSGMIGGFYNEQFF. The CDR3 nucleotides read TGTGCCACCAGCGGCATGATAGGGGGATTTTACAATGAGCAGTTCTTC.

This clone came up a few times. The J gene is TRBJ1-4, the V gene TRBV7-9; TRBD1 is a possible D gene (6 bases). Per the germline V gene, CDR1 is SEHNR and CDR2 is FQNEAQ (reference sequence). Trimming cost V 8 bases and J 5 bases, with 12 bases left between them. CDR3 length: 13 residues. This chain's CDR3 is CASSRGGNEKLFF. The DNA of the CDR3 is TGTGCCAGCTCCAGGGGAGGGAATGAAAAACTGTTTTTT.

The chain has TRBV30 and TRBJ2-5; D tentatively reads TRBD1 or TRBD2 (5 bases each). The CDR3 is 15 amino acids. The V gene lost 5 bases and the J gene lost 4 bases, with 20 bases spanning the gap. Germline CDR1 GTSNPN, CDR2 SVGIG (reference sequence). The CDR3 DNA is TGTGCCTGGGGTAGAGGGACGGGGTCGGTAGAGACCCAGTACTTC. Amino acids: CAWGRGTGSVETQYF. The full variable domain, in which reference TRBV30 and TRBJ2-5 provide the parts outside the CDR3, is SQTIHQWPATLVQPVGSPLSLECTVEGTSNPNLYWYRQAAGRGLQLLFYSVGIGQISSEVPQNLSASRPQDRQFILSSKKLLLSDSGFYLCAWGRGTGSVETQYFGPGTRLLVL.

This clone was seen only once. V and J are TRBV30 and TRBJ1-2, with TRBD1 matching over 7 bases. Germline CDR1 is GTSNPN and CDR2 is SVGIG (reference sequence). The CDR3 runs 17 residues. The ends lost 3 bases at V and 4 bases at J; junction bases unmatched: 17. CDR3 protein: CAWSGIRDSPPTYGYTF. CDR3 in DNA: TGTGCCTGGAGCGGTATCCGGGACAGCCCACCGACCTATGGCTACACCTTC.

The chain is built from TRBV4-3 and TRBJ2-5; the D is unclear. Germline V gene sequence: CDR1 LGHNA, CDR2 YSLEER. The CDR3 length is 14 residues. V gave up 1 base and J gave up 2 bases, with 8 bases separating them. CDR3 residues: CASSQGGLQETQYF. CDR3 bases: TGCGCCAGCAGCCAAGGGGGTCTTCAAGAGACCCAGTACTTC.

The chain employs TRBV30 and TRBJ1-3; D is perhaps TRBD1 (6 bases). This CDR3 is 17 amino acids long. Germline V gene sequence: CDR1 GTSNPN, CDR2 SVGIG (reference sequence). The ends were cut back, 2 bases at V and 1 base at J, with 18 bases in the middle. CDR3 sequence reads: CAWSWSGTPGSGNTIYF. CDR3 DNA: TGTGCCTGGAGTTGGTCCGGGACACCCGGATCTGGAAACACCATATATTTT. The whole variable domain, filled in from reference TRBV30 and TRBJ1-3, reads SQTIHQWPATLVQPVGSPLSLECTVEGTSNPNLYWYRQAAGRGLQLLFYSVGIGQISSEVPQNLSASRPQDRQFILSSKKLLLSDSGFYLCAWSWSGTPGSGNTIYFGEGSWLTVV.

J is TRBJ2-7 and V is TRBV29-1, with 7 bases matching TRBD1. V lost 6 bases, J lost 5 bases, and 13 bases stayed unmatched. The CDR3 contains 14 residues. In germline, CDR1 is SQVTM, CDR2 ANQGSEA. The CDR3 region is CSVKRGQTTDEQYF. CDR3 DNA: TGCAGCGTCAAAAGGGGACAGACTACTGACGAGCAGTACTTC.

This sequence joins TRBV6-6 and TRBJ2-7; no reliable D call. This CDR3 has 12 residues. The germline V gene encodes CDR1 MNHNY and CDR2 SVGAGI (reference sequence). V was cut by 4 bases and J by 1 base, with 5 bases left in between. The DNA of the CDR3 is TGTGCCAGCAGTTCTTCATCCTACGAGCAGTACTTC. Protein: CASSSSSYEQYF.

This clone has more than one count but fewer than ten. V and J are TRBV9 and TRBJ2-5; D tentatively reads TRBD1 or TRBD2 (6 bases each). Deletions cut 2 bases from V and 5 bases from J, with 16 bases between. Germline V gene sequence: CDR1 SGDLS, CDR2 YYNGEE. This CDR3 spans 15 amino acids. The CDR3 reads CASSVKAMGGETQYF. The CDR3 DNA is TGTGCCAGCAGCGTCAAGGCGATGGGGGGCGAGACCCAGTACTTC.

This clone was counted between two and nine times. The chain joins TRBV30 to TRBJ2-3; D not certain. The CDR3 consists of 11 residues. Germline V gives CDR1 GTSNPN, CDR2 SVGIG (reference sequence). Trimming pared 4 bases from V and 2 bases from J, leaving 4 bases between. CDR3 coding DNA: TGTGCCTGGACTTTCACAGATACGCAGTATTTT. Amino acids: CAWTFTDTQYF.

V gene TRBV30 combines with J gene TRBJ2-3, with D possibly TRBD2 on 6 matching bases. V was pared by 1 base and J by 0 bases, with 11 bases between. Germline CDR1 GTSNPN, CDR2 SVGIG (reference sequence). CDR3 length: 15 residues. The CDR3 DNA follows: TGTGCCTGGAGTGGGTCGGGACTGAGCACAGATACGCAGTATTTT. Protein product: CAWSGSGLSTDTQYF.

This clone was detected a few times. This chain uses TRBV9 with TRBJ2-1; D is undetermined. This CDR3 comprises 17 residues. CDR1 is SGDLS, CDR2 YYNGEE, per germline. Trimming shortened V by 1 base and J by 3 bases, and 17 bases separated the two germline ends. CDR3 nucleotide sequence: TGTGCCAGCAGCGTAACGGCTAGAGGTTCGATCTACAATGAGCAGTTCTTC. Amino acids: CASSVTARGSIYNEQFF.

The chain is built from TRBV29-1 and TRBJ1-2; D is unresolved. The germline gives CDR1 SQVTM, CDR2 ANQGSEA. The CDR3 totals 12 residues. Trimming took 6 bases from V and 3 from J, leaving 11 bases between them. The CDR3: CSVSEPDYGYTF. The DNA for the CDR3 is TGCAGCGTCTCGGAACCCGACTATGGCTACACCTTC.

This sequence joins TRBV30 and TRBJ1-1, with D maybe TRBD1 (6 bases). This CDR3 has 14 amino acids. Trimming took 4 bases from V and 4 from J, leaving 16 bases between them. CDR1 is GTSNPN and CDR2 is SVGIG in the germline V gene (reference sequence). CDR3 sequence: CAWTPSGGLTEAFF. The CDR3 region has the DNA TGTGCCTGGACCCCCTCCGGGGGGCTCACTGAAGCTTTCTTT. The entire variable domain, with the rest obtained from reference TRBV30 and TRBJ1-1, is as follows: SQTIHQWPATLVQPVGSPLSLECTVEGTSNPNLYWYRQAAGRGLQLLFYSVGIGQISSEVPQNLSASRPQDRQFILSSKKLLLSDSGFYLCAWTPSGGLTEAFFGQGTRLTVV.

This chain joins TRBV30 and TRBJ2-1, with D possibly called TRBD1 or TRBD2 (5 bases each). V was trimmed by 4 bases and J by 5 bases, leaving 15 bases between them. There are 14 residues in the CDR3. Looked up from germline, CDR1 is GTSNPN and CDR2 is SVGIG (reference sequence). CDR3 protein: CAWTGKVGHNEQFF. CDR3 bases: TGTGCCTGGACGGGGAAAGTGGGGCACAATGAGCAGTTCTTC.